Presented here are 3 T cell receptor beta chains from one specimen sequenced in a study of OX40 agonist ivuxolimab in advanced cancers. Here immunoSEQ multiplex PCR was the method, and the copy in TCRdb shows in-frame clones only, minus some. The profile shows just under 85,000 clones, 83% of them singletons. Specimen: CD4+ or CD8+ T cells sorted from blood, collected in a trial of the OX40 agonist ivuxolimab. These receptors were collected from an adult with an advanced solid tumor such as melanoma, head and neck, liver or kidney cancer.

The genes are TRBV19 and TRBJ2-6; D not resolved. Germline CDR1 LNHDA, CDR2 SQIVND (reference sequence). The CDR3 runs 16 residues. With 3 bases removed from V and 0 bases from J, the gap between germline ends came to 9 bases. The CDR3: CASSMWETSGANVLTF. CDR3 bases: TGTGCCAGTAGTATGTGGGAAACCTCTGGGGCCAACGTCCTGACTTTC.

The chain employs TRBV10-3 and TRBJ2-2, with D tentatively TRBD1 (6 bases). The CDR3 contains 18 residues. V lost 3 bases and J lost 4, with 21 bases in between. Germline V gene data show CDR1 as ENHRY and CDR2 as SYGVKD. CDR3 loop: CAISDFTSSRGVTGELFF. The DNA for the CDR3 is TGTGCCATCAGTGACTTCACCTCAAGCAGGGGTGTCACCGGGGAGCTGTTTTTT.

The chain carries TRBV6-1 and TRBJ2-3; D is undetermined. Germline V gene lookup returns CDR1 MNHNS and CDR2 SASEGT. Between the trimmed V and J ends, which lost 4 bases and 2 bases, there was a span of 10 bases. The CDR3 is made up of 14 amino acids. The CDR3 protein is CASSVLDYTDTQYF. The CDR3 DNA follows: TGTGCCAGCAGTGTTTTGGATTACACAGATACGCAGTATTTT.